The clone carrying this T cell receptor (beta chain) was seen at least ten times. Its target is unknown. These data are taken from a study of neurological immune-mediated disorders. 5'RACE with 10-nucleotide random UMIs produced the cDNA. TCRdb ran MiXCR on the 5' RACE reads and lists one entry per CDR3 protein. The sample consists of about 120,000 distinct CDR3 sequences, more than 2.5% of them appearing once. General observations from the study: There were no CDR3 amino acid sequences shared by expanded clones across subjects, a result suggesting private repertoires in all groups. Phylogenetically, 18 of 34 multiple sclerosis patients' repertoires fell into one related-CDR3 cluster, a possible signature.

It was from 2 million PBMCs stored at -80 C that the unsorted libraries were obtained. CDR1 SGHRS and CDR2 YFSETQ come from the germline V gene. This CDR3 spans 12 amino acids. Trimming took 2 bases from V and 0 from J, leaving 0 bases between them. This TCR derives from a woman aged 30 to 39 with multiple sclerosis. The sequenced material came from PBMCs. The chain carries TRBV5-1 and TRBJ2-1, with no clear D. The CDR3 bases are TGCGCCAGCAGCTTCTCCTACAATGAGCAGTTCTTC. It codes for CASSFSYNEQFF.